These T cell receptor beta chains were read from a single sample in a study of blood T cell repertoires in COVID-19. Measured with immunoSEQ multiplex PCR; TCRdb has only the in-frame clones, and not every one. The data show roughly 200,000 clones, 65% to 85% seen once. Sequences were obtained from peripheral blood. These receptor sequences come from an elderly woman with acute or convalescent COVID-19. CDR3s include the opening cysteine and the closing phenylalanine or tryptophan. D genes are given only for firm matches. Clone size appears in some rows only: once, few, many, or a class for an expanded clone.

size: -
D: -
V: TRBV27
J: TRBJ1-5
CDR3: CASSLLGTLNQPQHF
DNA: TGTGCCAGCAGTCTATTGGGGACTTTAAATCAGCCCCAGCATTTT

size: once
D: -
V: TRBV28
J: TRBJ2-2
CDR3: CASRETGELFF
DNA: TGTGCCAGCAGAGAGACCGGGGAGCTGTTTTTT

size: -
D: TRBD1
V: TRBV6-1
J: TRBJ1-1
CDR3: CASSYVRQGGAFF
DNA: TGTGCCAGCAGTTATGTCCGACAGGGTGGAGCTTTCTTT

size: -
D: -
V: TRBV19
J: TRBJ1-6
CDR3: CASSTSWKSRGSPLHF
DNA: TGTGCCAGTAGTACCTCCTGGAAGAGTCGCGGTTCACCCCTCCACTTT

size: -
D: -
V: TRBV5-1
J: TRBJ1-6
CDR3: CASSLDGYNSPLHF
DNA: TGCGCCAGCAGCTTGGACGGCTATAATTCACCCCTCCACTTT

size: -
D: -
V: TRBV19
J: TRBJ1-5
CDR3: CASSIVTGSNQPQHF
DNA: TGTGCCAGTAGTATCGTAACGGGAAGCAATCAGCCCCAGCATTTT

size: -
D: -
V: TRBV5-6
J: TRBJ2-7
CDR3: CASTARLVEQYF
DNA: TGTGCCAGCACCGCCCGACTAGTCGAGCAGTACTTC

size: -
D: TRBD2
V: TRBV10-1
J: TRBJ2-7
CDR3: CASAAGSSYEQYF
DNA: TGCGCCAGCGCAGCGGGGAGCTCCTACGAGCAGTACTTC

size: -
D: -
V: TRBV6-5
J: TRBJ2-7
CDR3: CASTPGTSYHEQYF
DNA: TGTGCCAGCACCCCGGGGACATCTTACCACGAGCAGTACTTC

size: -
D: TRBD2
V: TRBV11-3
J: TRBJ2-1
CDR3: CASSLAGGRYNEQFF
DNA: TGTGCCAGCAGCTTAGCGGGAGGACGCTACAATGAGCAGTTCTTC

size: -
D: TRBD1
V: TRBV7-7
J: TRBJ2-2
CDR3: CASSPQRQGTGELFF
DNA: TGTGCCAGCAGCCCCCAGAGACAGGGCACCGGGGAGCTGTTTTTT

size: -
D: TRBD2
V: TRBV30
J: TRBJ2-1
CDR3: CAWSPRAGTRFNEQFF
DNA: TGTGCCTGGAGCCCCCGCGCCGGGACTAGATTTAATGAGCAGTTCTTC

size: few
D: TRBD2
V: TRBV4-2
J: TRBJ2-3
CDR3: CASSQSYIGGVADTQYF
DNA: TGTGCCAGCAGCCAAAGCTATATCGGGGGGGTAGCAGATACGCAGTATTTT

size: -
D: -
V: TRBV28
J: TRBJ1-2
CDR3: CASSLAGGYGYTF
DNA: TGTGCCAGCAGTTTGGCCGGGGGCTATGGCTACACCTTC

size: -
D: -
V: TRBV7-9
J: TRBJ1-1
CDR3: CASSSHKGFGLNTEAFF
DNA: TGTGCCAGCAGCTCACATAAGGGGTTCGGATTGAACACTGAAGCTTTCTTT

size: -
D: -
V: TRBV11-3
J: TRBJ2-3
CDR3: CASLPIRGLADTQYF
DNA: TGTGCCAGTTTGCCCATCCGGGGGTTGGCAGATACGCAGTATTTT

size: -
D: TRBD1
V: TRBV5-8
J: TRBJ1-2
CDR3: CASSLLGTDYGYTF
DNA: TGTGCCAGCAGCTTACTCGGGACAGACTATGGCTACACCTTC

size: many
D: -
V: TRBV19
J: TRBJ1-1
CDR3: CASSIFGAQNTEAFF
DNA: TGTGCCAGTAGTATTTTTGGGGCGCAGAACACTGAAGCTTTCTTT

size: -
D: -
V: TRBV6-5
J: TRBJ2-3
CDR3: CASRAAETQYF
DNA: TGTGCCAGCAGAGCGGCTGAGACGCAGTATTTT

size: -
D: TRBD1
V: TRBV9
J: TRBJ1-2
CDR3: CASSVDGQGDGYTF
DNA: TGTGCCAGCAGCGTAGATGGGCAGGGGGATGGCTACACCTTC